Presented here are 9 T cell receptor beta chains from one specimen sequenced in a study of blood T cell repertoires in COVID-19 (dated by TCRdb to the early 2020s). Libraries were made using the immunoSEQ multiplex PCR assay. TCRdb took over this immuneACCESS table, retaining in-frame rearrangements with V and J assigned. Such tables are incomplete; in checked studies, under half of the missing clones stem from an unresolved V gene, and the remainder is unexplained. Counted in this sample were under 200,000 clones; around 87% of them appeared once. Of the sample, about 0.6% falls within the top ten clones. Sequencing was done on a sample of peripheral blood. Receptors were obtained from a man in his 60s with COVID-19, enrolled during active disease.

V is TRBV6-5 and J is TRBJ1-1, with D hard to call. The CDR3 is 15 residues long. V lost 0 bases, J lost 1 base, and 9 bases lay in between. Germline CDR1 MNHEY, CDR2 SVGAGI. This chain's CDR3 is CASSYSEGPNTEAFF. The CDR3 DNA sequence: TGTGCCAGCAGTTACTCGGAGGGCCCGAACACTGAAGCTTTCTTT.

The chain couples TRBV7-2 to TRBJ2-3; 10 bases line up with TRBD2. J lost 1 base, V lost 0 bases, and 10 bases had no gene match. CDR3 length: 19 residues. Germline values: CDR1 SGHTA, CDR2 FQGNSA. As DNA, the CDR3 is TGTGCCAGCAGCTTAGCTCCGGGTAGCGGGGGGATCCGCACAGATACGCAGTATTTT. Protein sequence: CASSLAPGSGGIRTDTQYF.

This clone has just one count. The chain joins TRBV21-1 to TRBJ1-5; TRBD1 reflects the table's D call only, with no check against the DNA. TRBV21-1 represents a pseudogene. The CDR3 length is 15 residues. The CDR3 nucleotides are TGTGCCAGCAGCAAAGTTTGCAGGCCGTCGTTAGCCCAGCATTTT. Protein product: CASSKVCRPSLAQHF.

V usage is TRBV5-6 and J usage is TRBJ2-7, with TRBD2 identical over 8 bases. V lost 4 bases, J lost 6 bases, and 9 bases stayed unmatched. The CDR3 extends over 14 amino acids. CDR1 is SGHDT, CDR2 YYEEEE, per germline. CDR3 coding DNA: TGTGCCAGCAGCCCCCCGGGGACTAGAGGCGAGCAGTACTTC. It translates to CASSPPGTRGEQYF.

The J gene is TRBJ2-5, the V gene TRBV29-1; 7 nucleotides agree with TRBD1. J gave up 1 base and V 6 bases, and 8 bases lay outside the gene matches. The CDR3 has 14 residues. Germline assignment: CDR1 SQVTM and CDR2 ANQGSEA. The CDR3 reads CSVQSRGSQETQYF. The CDR3 coding sequence is TGCAGCGTACAAAGCAGGGGGTCCCAAGAGACCCAGTACTTC.

For the CDR3, the DNA is TGCAGCGTTGCCGTGTATGGCTACACCTTC. This codes for CSVAVYGYTF. The V and J genes are TRBV29-1 and TRBJ1-2; no definite D call. Looked up from germline, CDR1 is SQVTM and CDR2 is ANQGSEA. This CDR3 has 10 amino acids. V was shortened by 4 bases and J by 5 bases, with 5 bases between the two germline ends.

The V call is TRBV6-5, the J call TRBJ1-1; 7 positions match TRBD1. Germline-derived CDR1 and CDR2 are MNHEY and SVGAGI. The CDR3 has 14 amino acids. The V and J ends lost 6 bases and 1 base, in that order; junction bases with no gene match: 5. CDR3: CASSRDRANTEAFF. The CDR3 bases are TGTGCCAGCAGCCGCGACAGGGCGAACACTGAAGCTTTCTTT.

With respect to this clone: An end of the junction does not agree with germline; a read error may underlie this. The chain links TRBV14 to TRBJ1-2, with a weak D call TRBD1 (6 bases). This CDR3 has 13 amino acids. The germline V gene encodes CDR1 SGHDN and CDR2 FVKESK. The CDR3 nucleotides read TGTGCCAGCAGCCCGGACAGCTACTATGGTTACACCTTC. Its translation: CASSPDSYYGYTF.

CDR3 loop: CATRQGMNTEAFF. The CDR3 bases are TGTGCCACTAGACAGGGGATGAACACTGAAGCTTTCTTT. The chain joins TRBV24-1 to TRBJ1-1; 8 bases fit TRBD1. V lost 10 bases to trimming and J lost 0 bases; unmatched junction nucleotides: 3. CDR3 size: 13 residues. The germline gives CDR1 KGHDR, CDR2 SFDVKD.